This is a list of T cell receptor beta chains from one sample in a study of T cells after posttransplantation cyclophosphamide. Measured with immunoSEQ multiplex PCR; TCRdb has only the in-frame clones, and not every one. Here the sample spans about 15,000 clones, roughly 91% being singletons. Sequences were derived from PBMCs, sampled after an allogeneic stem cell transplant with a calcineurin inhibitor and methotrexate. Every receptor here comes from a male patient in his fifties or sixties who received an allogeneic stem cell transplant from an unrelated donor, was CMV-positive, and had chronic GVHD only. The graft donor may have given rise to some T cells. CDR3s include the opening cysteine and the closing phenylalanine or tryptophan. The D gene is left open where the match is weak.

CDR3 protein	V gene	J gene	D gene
CASSQDAGTGNTIYF	TRBV4-1	TRBJ1-3	-
CASTNRGLNTEAFF	TRBV5-1	TRBJ1-1	TRBD1
CASSLATNEKLFF	TRBV5-1	TRBJ1-4	-
CASSPSGQLSGANVLTF	TRBV5-1	TRBJ2-6	TRBD1
CSVEYTSGGTSNYEQYF	TRBV29-1	TRBJ2-7	TRBD2
CASSQGSWREVRGEQFF	TRBV4-1	TRBJ2-1	TRBD2
CAISEEGGEPQHF	TRBV10-3	TRBJ1-5	-
CASSREQGRITGANVLTF	TRBV11-1	TRBJ2-6	-
CASSLTAFSGNTIYF	TRBV19	TRBJ1-3	-
CASTSFTGLAGELFF	TRBV19	TRBJ2-2	-
CSVSPGQLNTEAFF	TRBV29-1	TRBJ1-1	TRBD1
CASSPGQGNEKLFF	TRBV11-2	TRBJ1-4	TRBD1
CASGPRDSGLTDTQYF	TRBV12-5	TRBJ2-3	TRBD2
CASSISRFANTGELFF	TRBV19	TRBJ2-2	-